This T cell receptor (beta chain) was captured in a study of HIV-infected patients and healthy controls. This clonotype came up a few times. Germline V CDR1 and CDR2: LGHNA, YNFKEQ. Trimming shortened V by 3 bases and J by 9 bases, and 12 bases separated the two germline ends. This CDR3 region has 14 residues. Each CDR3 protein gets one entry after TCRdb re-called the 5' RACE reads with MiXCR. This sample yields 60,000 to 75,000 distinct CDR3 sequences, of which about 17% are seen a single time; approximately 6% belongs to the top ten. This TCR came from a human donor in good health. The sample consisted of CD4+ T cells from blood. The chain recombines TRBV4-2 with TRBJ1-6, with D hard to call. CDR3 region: CASSQRDYVSPLHF. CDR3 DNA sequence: TGTGCCAGCAGCCAGCGGGATTATGTTTCACCCCTCCACTTT.